This T cell receptor (beta chain) stems from a study of Graves' ophthalmopathy and Graves' hyperthyroidism. Study-level background: Where ophthalmopathy was absent within 18 months of follow-up, hyperthyroidism was stable. Study results and caveats: Most expanded thyroid clonotypes above 0.001 frequency also appeared in blood.

Trimming at V came to 5 bases and at J to 5 bases, leaving 12 bases not matched to a gene. The germline V gene has CDR1 LNHNV and CDR2 YYDKDF (reference sequence). CDR3 length: 15 amino acids. Ages of hyperthyroidism patients ran from 18 to 65, and their diagnoses were new, under 2 months' duration. Lactation, pregnancy, uncontrolled infections and other autoimmune diseases were all grounds for excluding patients. Researchers took RNA transcripts and amplified TCR beta CDR3 regions from them. RT-PCR was first run with HTBI primers, then multiplex PCR in a second round. TCRdb recomputed calls from the multiplex PCR reads with MiXCR, one row per CDR3 protein. The sample includes more than 1,000,000 distinct CDR3 sequences, roughly 35% of them seen just once. To note about this clonotype: Its antigen remains unknown.

Source material: peripheral blood or thyroid tissue (not recorded which). The chain has TRBV15 and TRBJ2-7; TRBD2 matches at 7 bases. This TCR derives from an adult man with Graves' hyperthyroidism. DNA of the CDR3: TGTGCCACCAGCGGGGGGGGGGGTAAGAGGAACGAGCAGTACTTC. The encoded protein is CATSGGGGKRNEQYF. Combining the CDR3 with reference TRBV15 and TRBJ2-7 gives the whole variable domain DAMVIQNPRYQVTQFGKPVTLSCSQTLNHNVMYWYQQKSSQAPKLLFHYYDKDFNNEADTPDNFQSRRPNTSFCFLDIRSPGLGDTAMYLCATSGGGGKRNEQYFGPGTRLTVT.